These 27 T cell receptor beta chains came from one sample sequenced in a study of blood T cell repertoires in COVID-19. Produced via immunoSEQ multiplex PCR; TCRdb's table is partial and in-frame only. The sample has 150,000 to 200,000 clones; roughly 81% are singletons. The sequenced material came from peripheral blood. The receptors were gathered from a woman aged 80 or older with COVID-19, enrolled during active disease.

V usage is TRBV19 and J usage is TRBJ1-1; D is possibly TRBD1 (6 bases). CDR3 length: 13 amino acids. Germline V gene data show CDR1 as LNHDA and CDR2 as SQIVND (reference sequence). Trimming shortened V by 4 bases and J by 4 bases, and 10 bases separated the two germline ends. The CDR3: CASSTYRVTEAFF. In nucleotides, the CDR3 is TGTGCCAGTAGTACCTACAGGGTCACTGAAGCTTTCTTT.

In DNA, the CDR3 is TGTGCCAGCAGCTTGGGGAACAGGCAGCCCCAGCATTTT. Translation gives CASSLGNRQPQHF. This sequence joins TRBV7-2 and TRBJ1-5; TRBD1 is a possible D gene (5 bases). The CDR3 has 13 amino acids. Deletions cut 3 bases from V and 7 bases from J, with 10 bases between. Germline values: CDR1 SGHTA, CDR2 FQGNSA.

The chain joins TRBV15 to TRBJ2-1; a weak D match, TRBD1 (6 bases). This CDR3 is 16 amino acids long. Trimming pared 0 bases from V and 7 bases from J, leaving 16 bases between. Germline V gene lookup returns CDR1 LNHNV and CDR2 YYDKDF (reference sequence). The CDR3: CATSRDLQGVGNEQFF. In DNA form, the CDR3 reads TGTGCCACCAGCAGAGATCTACAGGGAGTGGGGAATGAGCAGTTCTTC. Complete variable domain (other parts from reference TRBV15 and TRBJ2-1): DAMVIQNPRYQVTQFGKPVTLSCSQTLNHNVMYWYQQKSSQAPKLLFHYYDKDFNNEADTPDNFQSRRPNTSFCFLDIRSPGLGDTAMYLCATSRDLQGVGNEQFFGPGTRLTVL.

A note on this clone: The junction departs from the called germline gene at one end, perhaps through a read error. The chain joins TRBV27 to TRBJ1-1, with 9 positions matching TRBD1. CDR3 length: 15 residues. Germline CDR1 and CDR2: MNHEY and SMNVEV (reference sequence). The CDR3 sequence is CASSFRTGVNAEAFF. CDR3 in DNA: TGTGCCAGCAGTTTCAGGACAGGGGTGAACGCTGAAGCTTTCTTT.

CDR3 DNA: TGTGCCAGCAGCTGGCTGGACAGGAACTATGGCTACACCTTC. Residues: CASSWLDRNYGYTF. V is TRBV5-6 and J is TRBJ1-2; 7 nucleotides match TRBD1. This CDR3 has 14 amino acids. Losses at the gene ends were 3 bases for V and 2 bases for J; bases not matched to a gene: 4. Germline values: CDR1 SGHDT, CDR2 YYEEEE. Drawing the rest from reference TRBV5-6 and TRBJ1-2, the complete variable domain is DAGVTQSPTHLIKTRGQQVTLRCSPKSGHDTVSWYQQALGQGPQFIFQYYEEEERQRGNFPDRFSGHQFPNYSSELNVNALLLGDSALYLCASSWLDRNYGYTFGSGTRLTVV.

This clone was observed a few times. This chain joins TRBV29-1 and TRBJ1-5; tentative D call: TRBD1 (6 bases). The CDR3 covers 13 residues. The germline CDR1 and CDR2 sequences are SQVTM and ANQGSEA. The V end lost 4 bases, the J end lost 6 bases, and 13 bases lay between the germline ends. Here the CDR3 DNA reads TGCAGCGTTGGCTCAGGGGCAGGTCAGCCCCAGCATTTT. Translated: CSVGSGAGQPQHF.

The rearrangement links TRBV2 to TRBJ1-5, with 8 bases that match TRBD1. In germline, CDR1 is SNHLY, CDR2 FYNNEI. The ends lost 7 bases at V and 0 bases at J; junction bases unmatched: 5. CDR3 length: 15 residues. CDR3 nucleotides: TGTGCCAGCAAAGGACAGGGCTATAGCAATCAGCCCCAGCATTTT. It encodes CASKGQGYSNQPQHF.

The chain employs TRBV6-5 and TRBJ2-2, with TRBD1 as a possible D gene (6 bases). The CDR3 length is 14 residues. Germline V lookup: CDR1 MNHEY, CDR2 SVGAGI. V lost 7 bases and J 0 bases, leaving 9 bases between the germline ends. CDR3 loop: CASKWTANTGELFF. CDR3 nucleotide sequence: TGTGCCAGCAAGTGGACAGCGAACACCGGGGAGCTGTTTTTT.

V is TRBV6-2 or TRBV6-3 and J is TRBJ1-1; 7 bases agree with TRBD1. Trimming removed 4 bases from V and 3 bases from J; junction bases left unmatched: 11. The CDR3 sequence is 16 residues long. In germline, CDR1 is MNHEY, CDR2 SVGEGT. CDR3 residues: CASSFTGVSADTEAFF. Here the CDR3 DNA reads TGTGCCAGCAGTTTTACAGGGGTTTCGGCGGACACTGAAGCTTTCTTT.

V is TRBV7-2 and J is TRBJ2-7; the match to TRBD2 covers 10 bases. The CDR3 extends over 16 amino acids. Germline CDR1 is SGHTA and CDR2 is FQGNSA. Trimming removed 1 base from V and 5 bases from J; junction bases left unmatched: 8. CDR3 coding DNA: TGTGCCAGCAGCTTAGTAAGCGGGGGGGTTCAGGACGAGCAGTACTTC. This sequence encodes CASSLVSGGVQDEQYF. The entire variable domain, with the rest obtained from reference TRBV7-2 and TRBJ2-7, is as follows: GAGVSQSPSNKVTEKGKDVELRCDPISGHTALYWYRQSLGQGLEFLIYFQGNSAPDKSGLPSDRFSAERTGGSVSTLTIQRTQQEDSAVYLCASSLVSGGVQDEQYFGPGTRLTVT.

Written as DNA, the CDR3 is TGTGCCAGCAGCCCCCCCGCGGGAGGCCAGGGTGAGCAGTTCTTC. It is translated as CASSPPAGGQGEQFF. The chain combines TRBV11-2 with TRBJ2-1, with TRBD2 matching over 8 bases. The germline V gene has CDR1 SGHAT and CDR2 FQNNGV. This CDR3 has 15 amino acids. J lost 9 bases, V lost 5 bases, and 12 bases had no gene match.

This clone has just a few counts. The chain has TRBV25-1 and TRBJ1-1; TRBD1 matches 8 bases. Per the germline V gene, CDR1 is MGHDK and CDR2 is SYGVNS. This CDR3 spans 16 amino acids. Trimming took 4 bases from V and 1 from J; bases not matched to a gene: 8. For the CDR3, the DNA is TGTGCCAGCAGTGGGTACGGACAGGGCCCGAACACTGAAGCTTTCTTT. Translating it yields CASSGYGQGPNTEAFF.

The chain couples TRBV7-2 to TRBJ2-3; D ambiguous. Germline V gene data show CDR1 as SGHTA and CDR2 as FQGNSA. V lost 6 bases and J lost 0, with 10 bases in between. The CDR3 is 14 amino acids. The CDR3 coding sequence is TGTGCCAGCAGAGAAGACTCTAGCACAGATACGCAGTATTTT. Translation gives CASREDSSTDTQYF.

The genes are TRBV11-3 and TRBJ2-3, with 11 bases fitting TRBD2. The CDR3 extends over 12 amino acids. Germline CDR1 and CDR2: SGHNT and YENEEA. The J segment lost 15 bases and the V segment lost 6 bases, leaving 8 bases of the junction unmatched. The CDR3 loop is CASRASGGPPYF. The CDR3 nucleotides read TGTGCCAGCAGAGCTAGCGGGGGGCCCCCATATTTT.

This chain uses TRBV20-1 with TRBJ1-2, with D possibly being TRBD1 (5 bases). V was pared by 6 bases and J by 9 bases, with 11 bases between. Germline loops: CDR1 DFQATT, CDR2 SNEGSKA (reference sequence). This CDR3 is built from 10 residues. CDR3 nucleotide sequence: TGCAGTGCCCCAGGGATCCGCTACACCTTC. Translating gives CSAPGIRYTF.

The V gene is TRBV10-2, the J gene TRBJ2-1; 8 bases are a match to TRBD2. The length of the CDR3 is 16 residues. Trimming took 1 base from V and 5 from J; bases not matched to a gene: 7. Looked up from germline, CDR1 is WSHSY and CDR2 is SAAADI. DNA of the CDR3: TGCGCCAGCAGTGAGTTCGGGCGGGAGGCCAACAATGAGCAGTTCTTC. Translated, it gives CASSEFGREANNEQFF.

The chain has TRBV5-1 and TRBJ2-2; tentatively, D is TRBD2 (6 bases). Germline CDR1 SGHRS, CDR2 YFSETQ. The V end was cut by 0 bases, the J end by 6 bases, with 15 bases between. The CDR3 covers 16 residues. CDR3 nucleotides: TGCGCCAGCAGCTTGGGACAGCCCGGGGAGGCCGGGGAGCTGTTTTTT. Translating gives CASSLGQPGEAGELFF.

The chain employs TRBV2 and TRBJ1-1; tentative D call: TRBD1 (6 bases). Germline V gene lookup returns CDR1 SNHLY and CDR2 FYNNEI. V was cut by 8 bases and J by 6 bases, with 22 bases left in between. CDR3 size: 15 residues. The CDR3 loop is CASRLDSPPGSEAFF. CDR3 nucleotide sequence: TGTGCCAGCCGCCTGGACAGCCCTCCTGGCTCTGAAGCTTTCTTT.

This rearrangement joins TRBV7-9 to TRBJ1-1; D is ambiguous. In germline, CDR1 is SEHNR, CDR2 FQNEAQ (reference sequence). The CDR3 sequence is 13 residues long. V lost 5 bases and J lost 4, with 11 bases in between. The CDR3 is CASSLSRGTEAFF. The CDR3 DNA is TGTGCCAGCAGCCTCTCGCGGGGCACTGAAGCTTTCTTT.

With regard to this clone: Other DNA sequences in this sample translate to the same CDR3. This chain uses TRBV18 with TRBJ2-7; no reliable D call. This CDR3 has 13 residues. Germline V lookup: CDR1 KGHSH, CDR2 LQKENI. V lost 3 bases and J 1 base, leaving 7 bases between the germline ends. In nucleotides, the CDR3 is TGTGCCAGCTCACCGGGCCAGTCCTACGAGCAGTACTTC. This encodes CASSPGQSYEQYF.

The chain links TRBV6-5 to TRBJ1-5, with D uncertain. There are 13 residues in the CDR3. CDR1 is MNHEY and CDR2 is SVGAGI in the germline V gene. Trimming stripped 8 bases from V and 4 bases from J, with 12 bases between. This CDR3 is CASSWRRNQPQHF. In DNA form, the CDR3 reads TGTGCCAGCTCTTGGAGACGAAATCAGCCCCAGCATTTT.

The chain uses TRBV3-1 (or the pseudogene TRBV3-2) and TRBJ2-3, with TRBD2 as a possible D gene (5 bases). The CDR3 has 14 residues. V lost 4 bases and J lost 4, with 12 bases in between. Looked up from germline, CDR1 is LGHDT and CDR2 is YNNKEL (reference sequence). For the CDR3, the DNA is TGTGCCAGCAGCCCCACCGGACTTTCAGATACGCAGTATTTT. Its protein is CASSPTGLSDTQYF.

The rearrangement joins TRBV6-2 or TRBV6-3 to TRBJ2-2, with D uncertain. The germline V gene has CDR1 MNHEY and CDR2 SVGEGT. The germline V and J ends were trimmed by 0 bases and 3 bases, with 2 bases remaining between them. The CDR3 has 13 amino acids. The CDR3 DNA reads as TGTGCCAGCAGTTACTCCTACACCGGGGAGCTGTTTTTT. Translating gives CASSYSYTGELFF.

The CDR3 loop reads CASSLASPTYNEQFF. The CDR3 nucleotides are TGCGCCAGCAGCTTGGCTAGTCCCACTTACAATGAGCAGTTCTTC. V gene TRBV5-1 combines with J gene TRBJ2-1; D gene uncertain. The germline V gene has CDR1 SGHRS and CDR2 YFSETQ. This CDR3 has 15 amino acids. V was clipped by 0 bases and J by 4 bases, with 11 bases between them. Filled out from reference TRBV5-1 and TRBJ2-1, the complete variable domain reads KAGVTQTPRYLIKTRGQQVTLSCSPISGHRSVSWYQQTPGQGLQFLFEYFSETQRNKGNFPGRFSGRQFSNSRSEMNVSTLELGDSALYLCASSLASPTYNEQFFGPGTRLTVL.

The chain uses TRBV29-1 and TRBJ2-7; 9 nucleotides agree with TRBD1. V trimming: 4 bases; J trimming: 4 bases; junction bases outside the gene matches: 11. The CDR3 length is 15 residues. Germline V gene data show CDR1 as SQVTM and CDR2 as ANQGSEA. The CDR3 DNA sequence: TGCAGCGTTGGGGGCGAGGGACAGGGACCATACGAGCAGTACTTC. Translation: CSVGGEGQGPYEQYF.

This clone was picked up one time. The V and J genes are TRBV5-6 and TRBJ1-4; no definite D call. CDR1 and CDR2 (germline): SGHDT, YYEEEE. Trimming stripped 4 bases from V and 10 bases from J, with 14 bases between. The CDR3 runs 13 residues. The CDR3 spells CASSLNTAAKLFF. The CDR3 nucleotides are TGTGCCAGCAGCCTGAATACAGCGGCAAAACTGTTTTTT.

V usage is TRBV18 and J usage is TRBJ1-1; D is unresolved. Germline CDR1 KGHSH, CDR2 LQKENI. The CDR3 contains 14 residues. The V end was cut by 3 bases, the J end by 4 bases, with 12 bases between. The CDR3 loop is CASSPGGSSTEAFF. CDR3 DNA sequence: TGTGCCAGCTCACCGGGAGGGTCGAGCACTGAAGCTTTCTTT.